This TCR beta chain was documented in a study of cytomegalovirus exposure and HLA in healthy donors. Study background: Earlier results showed 90 million to 130 million unique TCR beta sequences derived from some 190 million T cells. Study findings and constraints: It was reported that the classifier diagnosed cytomegalovirus status with high specificity and sensitivity in both the original and validation cohorts. In a later analysis, 17,000 or so TCR beta sequences were associated with HLA alleles at 0.05 false discovery rate.

The PCR had 60 Vbeta and 13 Jbeta primers. Repertoires were generated with immunoSEQ multiplex PCR, while TCRdb's copy carries only in-frame clones and drops some. The sample gives about 120,000 clones, 70% to 80% of which show up once; 9.5% to 15% is in the top ten. CDR1 SGHKS and CDR2 YYEKEE come from the germline V gene (reference sequence). The CDR3 is 12 residues long. In the case of this clone: The antigen is undetermined. At one of its ends the junction is not consistent with the germline gene, which may arise from a read error.

What was sequenced was PBMCs. The receptor comes from a woman in her thirties or forties in good health and CMV-seropositive. The V call is TRBV5-5, the J call TRBJ2-5; 8 bases are shared with TRBD1. CDR3: CASSLADRGSDF. The CDR3 DNA sequence: TGTGCCAGCAGCTTGGCCGACAGGGGTAGTGACTTC.